These T cell receptor beta chains were read from a single sample in a study of beta chain features in type 1 diabetes. The assay was immunoSEQ multiplex PCR, and TCRdb's table has in-frame clones only and misses some. The sample has under 400,000 clones, about 12% seen once. Material: naive CD4+ T cells from blood. Source of these receptors: a woman aged 18 to 35 with type 1 diabetes. Both conserved end residues are part of each CDR3. D genes are given only for firm matches. Clone sizes are given selectively: once, few, many, or a class where the clone is expanded.

d_gene | j_gene | abundance | v_gene | CDR3nt | CDR3aa
TRBD2 | TRBJ2-1 | NA | TRBV15 | TGTGCCACCAGCAGAGGGGGACTAGTAGACCACAATGAGCAGTTCTTC | CATSRGGLVDHNEQFF
NA | TRBJ2-1 | NA | TRBV30 | TGTGCCTGGGGGCTAGCGCTCAGCTCCTACAATGAGCAGTTCTTC | CAWGLALSSYNEQFF
TRBD2 | TRBJ2-1 | NA | TRBV7-2 | TGTGCCAGCAGCTTATATTTTGCTGGACTAGCGGGGGGATATGAGCAGTTCTTC | CASSLYFAGLAGGYEQFF
NA | TRBJ1-4 | few | TRBV5-1 | TGCGCCAGCAGCGTCGAGGGGGCAACTAATGAAAAACTGTTTTTT | CASSVEGATNEKLFF
NA | TRBJ1-1 | few | TRBV2 | TGTGCCAGCAGTGGGGTGGAACGGAGTGAAGCTTTCTTT | CASSGVERSEAFF
TRBD1 | TRBJ2-7 | NA | TRBV18 | TGTGCCAGCTCACCCCCGGGACAGACCTACGAGCAGTACTTC | CASSPPGQTYEQYF
NA | TRBJ2-6 | NA | TRBV21-1 | TGTGCCAGCACCCTAGCGGGAGATTGCTCTGGGGCCAACGTCCTGACTTTC | CASTLAGDCSGANVLTF
TRBD1 | TRBJ1-2 | NA | TRBV9 | TGTGCCAGCAGCCGCCCGACAGGGGAATATGGCTACACCTTC | CASSRPTGEYGYTF
TRBD1 | TRBJ2-1 | few | TRBV10-3 | TGTGCCACCACGGGACAGCTGGCGTCGGGGAATGAGCAGTTCTTC | CATTGQLASGNEQFF
TRBD1 | TRBJ1-3 | NA | TRBV15 | TGTGCCACCAGCGTGGGACAGGGGATCTCTGGAAACACCATATATTTT | CATSVGQGISGNTIYF
TRBD2 | TRBJ2-3 | NA | TRBV7-9 | TGTGCCAGCAGCGCGGGACTAGGGATAAGCACAGATACGCAGTATTTT | CASSAGLGISTDTQYF
TRBD1 | TRBJ2-7 | NA | TRBV5-1 | TGCGCCAGCAGCTTGGCCGTGGGCCGGGACAGGGCCTACGAGCAGTACTTC | CASSLAVGRDRAYEQYF
TRBD2 | TRBJ2-1 | few | TRBV2 | TGTGCCAGCAGAGAACTAGCGCTGAATGAGCAGTTCTTC | CASRELALNEQFF
NA | TRBJ2-1 | few | TRBV9 | TGTGCCAGCAGCCCCGGGGGTGTGGTGAATGAGCAGTTCTTC | CASSPGGVVNEQFF
NA | TRBJ1-2 | NA | TRBV18 | TGTGCCAGCTCACCACTCCAGACTAACTATGGCTACACCTTC | CASSPLQTNYGYTF
TRBD1 | TRBJ2-3 | NA | TRBV28 | TGTGCCAGCATTCCATCCGGGACAGGTCCAAATACGCAGTATTTT | CASIPSGTGPNTQYF
TRBD1 | TRBJ1-2 | few | TRBV30 | TGTGCCTGGAGTAAACCGGGACAGTGGGTCTATGGCTACACCTTC | CAWSKPGQWVYGYTF
TRBD2 | TRBJ2-7 | few | TRBV14 | TGTGCCAGCAGCCTTAGCGGGAGGCTCGAGCAGTACTTC | CASSLSGRLEQYF
NA | TRBJ2-7 | NA | TRBV18 | TGTGCCAGCTCGGTACAGGGCACCTACGAGCAGTACTTC | CASSVQGTYEQYF
NA | TRBJ1-1 | NA | TRBV7-9 | TGTGCCAGCAGCTTGCAGGGGATGAACACTGAAGCTTTCTTT | CASSLQGMNTEAFF
TRBD1 | TRBJ1-2 | few | TRBV9 | TGTGCCAGCAGCCTTCGGACAGGGCAATATGGCTACACCTTC | CASSLRTGQYGYTF
NA | TRBJ2-7 | few | TRBV7-6 | TGTGCCAGCAGCTTAGACAGATTATACGAGCAGTACTTC | CASSLDRLYEQYF
NA | TRBJ2-7 | NA | TRBV4-3 | TGCGCCAGCAGCCAAGATACGTACAGGGAAGGCGAGCAGTACTTC | CASSQDTYREGEQYF
TRBD2 | TRBJ2-7 | NA | TRBV4-2 | TGTGCCAGCAGCCAAGCTGGGACTAGCGGGAACTCCTACGAGCAGTACTTC | CASSQAGTSGNSYEQYF
NA | TRBJ1-2 | NA | TRBV27 | TGTGCCAGCAGTTTTCGGACAGTTCCTTATGGCTACACCTTC | CASSFRTVPYGYTF
NA | TRBJ2-2 | NA | TRBV7-3 | TGTGCCAGCAGTCCGTACAGCCCGTCGTTCGGGGAGCTGTTTTTT | CASSPYSPSFGELFF
NA | TRBJ1-1 | NA | TRBV29-1 | TGCAGCGTTACCCCTGGGAGGGGGGACACTGAAGCTTTCTTT | CSVTPGRGDTEAFF
NA | TRBJ1-1 | NA | TRBV7-8 | TGTGCCAGCAGCTTAGCCGCGGGCACTGAAGCTTTCTTT | CASSLAAGTEAFF
TRBD1 | TRBJ1-1 | once | TRBV5-1 | TGCGCCAGCAGCTTGGGGACAGGGCCGGGGGCTGAAGCTTTCTTT | CASSLGTGPGAEAFF
TRBD2 | TRBJ2-1 | NA | TRBV7-2 | TGTGCCAGCGTAGCGGGAGGGCCCTACAATGAGCAGTTCTTC | CASVAGGPYNEQFF
NA | TRBJ2-2 | NA | TRBV11-3 | TGTGCCAGCAGCTGGGAGCCCGGGGAGCTGTTTTTT | CASSWEPGELFF